This T cell receptor (beta chain) came from a study of post-analysis software for immune sequencing data. Study overall: Included among the disease courses, which were recorded for the cohort, were relapsing-remitting, secondary progressive and progressive-relapsing multiple sclerosis.

This CDR3 region has 16 residues. Unique molecular identifiers were present in the TCR beta cDNA libraries. The source material, about 0.9 to 11 million T cells, gave rise to 500,000 or so cDNA molecules. TCRdb reanalysed the PCR reads using MiXCR and keeps one entry per CDR3 protein. In the table there are about 820,000 distinct CDR3 sequences, around 50% of which are singletons. Broader study findings: Patients had higher frequencies than controls of roughly 5 TRBV segments, including TRBV5-6, TRBV5-1 and TRBV20-1. There was significantly lower normalized Chao1 diversity in multiple sclerosis patients than in controls. Samples from a shared batch, those prepared together, strongly co-clustered by F measure.

For this clonotype: Its antigen remains unidentified.

The rearrangement joins TRBV12-1 to TRBJ1-1. TRBV12-1 is shown as a pseudogene. This sequence was found in a girl aged 10 to 17 with multiple sclerosis. The specimen was blood. CDR3 sequence: CATQAGPRAENTEAFF. The CDR3 bases are TGTGCCACCCAAGCCGGGCCCAGGGCTGAGAACACTGAAGCTTTCTTT.